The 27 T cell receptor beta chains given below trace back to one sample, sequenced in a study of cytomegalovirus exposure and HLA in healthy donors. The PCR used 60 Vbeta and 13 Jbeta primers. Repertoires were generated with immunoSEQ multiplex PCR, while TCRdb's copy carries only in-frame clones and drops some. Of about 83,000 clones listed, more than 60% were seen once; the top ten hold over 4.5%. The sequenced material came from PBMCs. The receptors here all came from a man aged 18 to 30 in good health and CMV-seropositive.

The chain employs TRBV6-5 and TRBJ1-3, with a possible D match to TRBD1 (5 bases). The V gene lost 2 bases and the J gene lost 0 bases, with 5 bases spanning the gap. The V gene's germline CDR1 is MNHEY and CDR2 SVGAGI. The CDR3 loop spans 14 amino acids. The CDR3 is CASSYQGSGNTIYF. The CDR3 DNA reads TGTGCCAGCAGTTACCAGGGCTCTGGAAACACCATATATTTT.

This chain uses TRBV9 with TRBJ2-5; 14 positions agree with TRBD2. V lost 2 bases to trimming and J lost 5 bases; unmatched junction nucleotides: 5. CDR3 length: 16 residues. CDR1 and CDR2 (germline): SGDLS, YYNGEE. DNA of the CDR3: TGTGCCAGCAGCGTGGGGACTAGCGGGAGTAGGGAGACCCAGTACTTC. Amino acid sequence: CASSVGTSGSRETQYF.

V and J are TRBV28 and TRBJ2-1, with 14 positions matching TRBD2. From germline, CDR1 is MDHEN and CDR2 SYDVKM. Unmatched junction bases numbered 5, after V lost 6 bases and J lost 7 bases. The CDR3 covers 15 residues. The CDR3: CASRIGTSGRNEQFF. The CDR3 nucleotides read TGTGCCAGCAGGATAGGGACTAGCGGGAGAAATGAGCAGTTCTTC.

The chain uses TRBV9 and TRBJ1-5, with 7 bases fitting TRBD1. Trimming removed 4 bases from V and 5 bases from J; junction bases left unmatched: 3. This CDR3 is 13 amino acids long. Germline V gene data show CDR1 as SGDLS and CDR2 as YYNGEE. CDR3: CASSRDRYQPQHF. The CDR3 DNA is TGTGCCAGCAGCCGGGACAGATATCAGCCCCAGCATTTT.

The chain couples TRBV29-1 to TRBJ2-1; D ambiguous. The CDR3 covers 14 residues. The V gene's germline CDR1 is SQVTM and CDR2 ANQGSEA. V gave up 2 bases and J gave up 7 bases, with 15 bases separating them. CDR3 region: CSVEKRRSRNEQFF. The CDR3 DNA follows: TGCAGCGTTGAAAAGCGCCGGAGTCGGAATGAGCAGTTCTTC.

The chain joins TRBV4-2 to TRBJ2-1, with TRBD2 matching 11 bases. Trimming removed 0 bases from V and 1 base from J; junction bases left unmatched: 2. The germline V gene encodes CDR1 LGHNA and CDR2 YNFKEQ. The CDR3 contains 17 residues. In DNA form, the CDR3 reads TGTGCCAGCAGCCAAGAGGTAGCGGGAGGGTCCTACAATGAGCAGTTCTTC. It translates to CASSQEVAGGSYNEQFF.

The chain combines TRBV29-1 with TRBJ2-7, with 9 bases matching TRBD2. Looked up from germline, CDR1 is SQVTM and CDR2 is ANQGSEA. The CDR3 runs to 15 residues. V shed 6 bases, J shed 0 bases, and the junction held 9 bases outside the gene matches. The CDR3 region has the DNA TGCAGCGTAACCTTGCTAGCGGGGAGCTCCTACGAGCAGTACTTC. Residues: CSVTLLAGSSYEQYF.

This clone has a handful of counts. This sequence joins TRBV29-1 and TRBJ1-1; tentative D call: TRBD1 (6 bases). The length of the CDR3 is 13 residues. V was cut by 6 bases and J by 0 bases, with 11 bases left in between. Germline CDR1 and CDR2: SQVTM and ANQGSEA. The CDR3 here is CSVQGQLNTEAFF. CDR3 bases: TGCAGCGTCCAAGGACAGCTGAACACTGAAGCTTTCTTT. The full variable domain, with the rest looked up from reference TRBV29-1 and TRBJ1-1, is SAVISQKPSRDICQRGTSLTIQCQVDSQVTMMFWYRQQPGQSLTLIATANQGSEATYESGFVIDKFPISRPNLTFSTLTVSNMSPEDSSIYLCSVQGQLNTEAFFGQGTRLTVV.

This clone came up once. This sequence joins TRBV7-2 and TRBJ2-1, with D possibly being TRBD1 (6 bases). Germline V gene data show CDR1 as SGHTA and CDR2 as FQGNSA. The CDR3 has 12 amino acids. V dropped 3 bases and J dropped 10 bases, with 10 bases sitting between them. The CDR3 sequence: CASSFLGTEQFF. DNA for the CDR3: TGTGCCAGCAGCTTCCTCGGGACAGAGCAGTTCTTC.

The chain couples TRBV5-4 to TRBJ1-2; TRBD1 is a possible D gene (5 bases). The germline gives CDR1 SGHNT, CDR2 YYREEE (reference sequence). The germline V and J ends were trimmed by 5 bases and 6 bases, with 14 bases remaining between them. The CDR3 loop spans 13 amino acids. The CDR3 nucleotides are TGTGCCAGCAGTACCGGGACTGGGGATGGCTACACCTTC. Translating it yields CASSTGTGDGYTF.

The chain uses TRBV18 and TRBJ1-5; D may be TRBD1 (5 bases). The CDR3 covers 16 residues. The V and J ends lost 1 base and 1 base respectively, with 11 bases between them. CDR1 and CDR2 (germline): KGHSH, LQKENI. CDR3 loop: CASSPQFQGSNQPQHF. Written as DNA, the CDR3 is TGTGCCAGCTCACCACAATTTCAGGGAAGCAATCAGCCCCAGCATTTT.

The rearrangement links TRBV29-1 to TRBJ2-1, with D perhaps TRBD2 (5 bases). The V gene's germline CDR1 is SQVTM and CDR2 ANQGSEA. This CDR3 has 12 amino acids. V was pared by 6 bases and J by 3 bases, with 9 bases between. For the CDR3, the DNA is TGCAGCGTCAACCGGGACTACAATGAGCAGTTCTTC. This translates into CSVNRDYNEQFF.

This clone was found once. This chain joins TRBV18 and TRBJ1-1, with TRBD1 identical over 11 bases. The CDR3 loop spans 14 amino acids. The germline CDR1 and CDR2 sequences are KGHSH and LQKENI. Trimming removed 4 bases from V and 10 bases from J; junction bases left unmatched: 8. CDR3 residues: CASSHPGQGARAFF. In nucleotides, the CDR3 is TGTGCCAGCTCACACCCTGGACAGGGGGCTAGAGCTTTCTTT.

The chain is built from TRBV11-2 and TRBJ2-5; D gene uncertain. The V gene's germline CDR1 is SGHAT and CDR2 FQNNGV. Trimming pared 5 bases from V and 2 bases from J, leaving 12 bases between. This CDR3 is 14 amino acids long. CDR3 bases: TGTGCCAGCAGCATCCTGGCAGTTCAAGAGACCCAGTACTTC. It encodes CASSILAVQETQYF. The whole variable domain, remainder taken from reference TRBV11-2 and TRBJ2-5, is EAGVAQSPRYKIIEKRQSVAFWCNPISGHATLYWYQQILGQGPKLLIQFQNNGVVDDSQLPKDRFSAERLKGVDSTLKIQPAKLEDSAVYLCASSILAVQETQYFGPGTRLLVL.

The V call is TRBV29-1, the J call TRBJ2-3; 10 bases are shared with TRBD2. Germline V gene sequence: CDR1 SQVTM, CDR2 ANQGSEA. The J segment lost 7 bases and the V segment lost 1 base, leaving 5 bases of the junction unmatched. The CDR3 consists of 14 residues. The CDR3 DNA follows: TGCAGCGTTGAAGGGACTAGCGGATTGTATACGCAGTATTTT. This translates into CSVEGTSGLYTQYF.

The CDR3 reads CASSLGARGTYEQYF. In DNA form, the CDR3 reads TGTGCCAGCAGCTTGGGGGCTCGGGGAACCTACGAGCAGTACTTC. V and J are TRBV5-4 and TRBJ2-7; possibly TRBD2 for D (5 bases). The V end lost 0 bases, the J end lost 2 bases, and 12 bases lay between the germline ends. The CDR3 spans 15 residues. CDR1 is SGHNT and CDR2 is YYREEE in the germline V gene (reference sequence).

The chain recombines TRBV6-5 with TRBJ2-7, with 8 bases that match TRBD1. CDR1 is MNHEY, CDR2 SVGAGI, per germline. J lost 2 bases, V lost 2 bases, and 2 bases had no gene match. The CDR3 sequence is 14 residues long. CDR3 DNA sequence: TGTGCCAGCAGTTACCGACAGGGGACCTACGAGCAGTACTTC. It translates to CASSYRQGTYEQYF.

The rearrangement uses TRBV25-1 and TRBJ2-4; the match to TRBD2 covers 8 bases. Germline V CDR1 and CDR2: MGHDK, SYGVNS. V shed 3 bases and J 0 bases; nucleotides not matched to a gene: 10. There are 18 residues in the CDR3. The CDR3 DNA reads TGTGCCAGCAGTGATCGGGGGGGTGAGGGGAGAGCCAAAAACATTCAGTACTTC. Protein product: CASSDRGGEGRAKNIQYF.

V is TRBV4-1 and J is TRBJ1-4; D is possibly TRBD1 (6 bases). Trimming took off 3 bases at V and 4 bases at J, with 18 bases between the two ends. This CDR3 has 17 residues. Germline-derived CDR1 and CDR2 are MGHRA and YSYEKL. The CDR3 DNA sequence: TGCGCCAGCAGCCACCCCCCGACAGGTCCCCTTAATGAAAAACTGTTTTTT. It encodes CASSHPPTGPLNEKLFF.

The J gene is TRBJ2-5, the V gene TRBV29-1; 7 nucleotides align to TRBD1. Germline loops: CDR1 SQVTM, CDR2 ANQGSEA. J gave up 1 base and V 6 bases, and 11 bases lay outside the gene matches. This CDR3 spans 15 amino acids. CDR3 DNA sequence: TGCAGCGTCGAGTTACTGGGACAGAGCCAAGAGACCCAGTACTTC. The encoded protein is CSVELLGQSQETQYF.

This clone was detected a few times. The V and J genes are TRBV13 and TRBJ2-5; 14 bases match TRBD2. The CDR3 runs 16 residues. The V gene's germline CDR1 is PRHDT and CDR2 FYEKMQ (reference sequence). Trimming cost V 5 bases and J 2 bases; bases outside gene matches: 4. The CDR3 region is CASSQGLAGVQETQYF. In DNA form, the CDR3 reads TGTGCCAGCAGCCAGGGACTAGCGGGAGTTCAAGAGACCCAGTACTTC. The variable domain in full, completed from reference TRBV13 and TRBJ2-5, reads AAGVIQSPRHLIKEKRETATLKCYPIPRHDTVYWYQQGPGQDPQFLISFYEKMQSDKGSIPDRFSAQQFSDYHSELNMSSLELGDSALYFCASSQGLAGVQETQYFGPGTRLLVL.

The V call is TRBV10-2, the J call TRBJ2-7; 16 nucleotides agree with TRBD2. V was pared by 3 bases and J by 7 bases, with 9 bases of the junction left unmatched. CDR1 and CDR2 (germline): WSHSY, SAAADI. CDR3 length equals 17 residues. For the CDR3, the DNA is TGCGCCAGCAGTGATGGGGGACTAGCGGGAGGGGTTGGGGAGCAGTACTTC. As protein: CASSDGGLAGGVGEQYF.

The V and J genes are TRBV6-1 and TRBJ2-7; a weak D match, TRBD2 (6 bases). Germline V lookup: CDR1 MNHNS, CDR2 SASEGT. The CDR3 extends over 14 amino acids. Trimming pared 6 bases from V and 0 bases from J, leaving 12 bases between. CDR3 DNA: TGTGCCAGCAGAACGGGACTCCTCTCCTACGAGCAGTACTTC. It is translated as CASRTGLLSYEQYF.

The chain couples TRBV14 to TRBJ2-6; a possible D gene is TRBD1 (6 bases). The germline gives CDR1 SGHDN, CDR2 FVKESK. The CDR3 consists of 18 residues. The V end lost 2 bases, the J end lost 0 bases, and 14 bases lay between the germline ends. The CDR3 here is CASSQFRTARSGANVLTF. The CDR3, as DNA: TGTGCCAGCAGCCAATTTCGGACAGCACGCTCTGGGGCCAACGTCCTGACTTTC.

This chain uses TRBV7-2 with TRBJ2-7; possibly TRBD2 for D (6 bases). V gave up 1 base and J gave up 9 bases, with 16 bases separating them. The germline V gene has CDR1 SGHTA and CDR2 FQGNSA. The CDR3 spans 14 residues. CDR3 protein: CASSLVPSERRQYF. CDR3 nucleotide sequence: TGTGCCAGCAGCTTAGTTCCTAGCGAACGTCGGCAGTACTTC.

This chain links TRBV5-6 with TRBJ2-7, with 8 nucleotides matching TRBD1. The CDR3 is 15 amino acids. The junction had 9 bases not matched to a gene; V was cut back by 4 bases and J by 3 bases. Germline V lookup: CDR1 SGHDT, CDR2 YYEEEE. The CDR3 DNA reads TGTGCCAGCAGCCTGGCTGGACAGGGCTACTACGAGCAGTACTTC. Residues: CASSLAGQGYYEQYF.

Here the CDR3 reads CASSMSRVQGETQYF. The CDR3 region has the DNA TGTGCCAGTAGTATGTCGAGGGTTCAGGGGGAGACCCAGTACTTC. The chain joins TRBV19 to TRBJ2-5; D is perhaps TRBD1 (6 bases). V shed 3 bases and J shed 5 bases, with 16 bases lying between them. Germline assignment: CDR1 LNHDA and CDR2 SQIVND (reference sequence). This CDR3 spans 15 amino acids.